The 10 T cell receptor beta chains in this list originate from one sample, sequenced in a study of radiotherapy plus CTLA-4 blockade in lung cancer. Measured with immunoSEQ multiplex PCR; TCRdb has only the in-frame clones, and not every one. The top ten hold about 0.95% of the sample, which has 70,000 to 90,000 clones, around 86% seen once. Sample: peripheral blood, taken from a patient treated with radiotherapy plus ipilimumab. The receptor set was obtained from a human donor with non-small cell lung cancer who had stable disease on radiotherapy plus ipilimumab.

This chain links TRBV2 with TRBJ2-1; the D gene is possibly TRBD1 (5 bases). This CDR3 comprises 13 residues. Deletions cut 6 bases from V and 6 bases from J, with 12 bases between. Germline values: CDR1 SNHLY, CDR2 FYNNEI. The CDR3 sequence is CASSLDSVNEQFF. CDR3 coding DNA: TGTGCCAGCAGCCTAGACAGCGTCAATGAGCAGTTCTTC. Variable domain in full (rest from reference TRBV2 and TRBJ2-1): EPEVTQTPSHQVTQMGQEVILRCVPISNHLYFYWYRQILGQKVEFLVSFYNNEISEKSEIFDDQFSVERPDGSNFTLKIRSTKLEDSAMYFCASSLDSVNEQFFGPGTRLTVL.

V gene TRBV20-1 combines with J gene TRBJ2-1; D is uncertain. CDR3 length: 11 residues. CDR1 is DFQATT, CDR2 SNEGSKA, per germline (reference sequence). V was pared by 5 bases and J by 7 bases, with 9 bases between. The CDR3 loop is CSAASRNEQFF. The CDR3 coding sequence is TGCAGTGCTGCCTCCCGGAATGAGCAGTTCTTC.

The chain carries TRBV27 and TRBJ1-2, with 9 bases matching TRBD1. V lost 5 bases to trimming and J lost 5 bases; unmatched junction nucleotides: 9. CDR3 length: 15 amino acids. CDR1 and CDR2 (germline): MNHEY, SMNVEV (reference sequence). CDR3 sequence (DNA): TGTGCCAGCAGTCCCACCTGGGACAGGGCATATGGCTACACCTTC. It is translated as CASSPTWDRAYGYTF.

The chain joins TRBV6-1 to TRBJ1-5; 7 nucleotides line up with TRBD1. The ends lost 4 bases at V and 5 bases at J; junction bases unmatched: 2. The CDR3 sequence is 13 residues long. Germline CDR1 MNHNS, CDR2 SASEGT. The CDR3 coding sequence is TGTGCCAGCAGTGTTGACAGGGATCAGCCCCAGCATTTT. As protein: CASSVDRDQPQHF.

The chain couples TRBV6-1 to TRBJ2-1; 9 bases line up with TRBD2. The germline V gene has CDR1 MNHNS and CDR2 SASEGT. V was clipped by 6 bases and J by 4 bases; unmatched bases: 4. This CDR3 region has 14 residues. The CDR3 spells CASRLSGSYNEQFF. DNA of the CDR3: TGTGCCAGCAGACTTAGCGGGAGTTACAATGAGCAGTTCTTC.

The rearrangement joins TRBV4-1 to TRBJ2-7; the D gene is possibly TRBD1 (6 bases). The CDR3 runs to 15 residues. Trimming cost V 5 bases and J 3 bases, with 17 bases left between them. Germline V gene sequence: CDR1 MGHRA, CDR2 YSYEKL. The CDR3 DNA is TGCGCCAGCAGCATACGGGACACCGAAGGCTACGAGCAGTACTTC. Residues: CASSIRDTEGYEQYF.

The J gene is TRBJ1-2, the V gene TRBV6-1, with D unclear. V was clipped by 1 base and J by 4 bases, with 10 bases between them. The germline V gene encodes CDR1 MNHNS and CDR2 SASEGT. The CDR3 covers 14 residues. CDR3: CASSEDEDLYGYTF. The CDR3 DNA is TGTGCCAGCAGTGAAGACGAGGATCTCTATGGCTACACCTTC.

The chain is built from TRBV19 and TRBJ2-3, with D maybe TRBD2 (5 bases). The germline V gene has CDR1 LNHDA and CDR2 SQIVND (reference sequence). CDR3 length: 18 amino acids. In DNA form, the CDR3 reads TGTGGGGCTAAAGTGCCAGTAGTACGGCGGGTCCGGAGGGATACGCAGTATTTT. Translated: CGAKVPVVRRVRRDTQYF. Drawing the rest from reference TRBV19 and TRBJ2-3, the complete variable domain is DGGITQSPKYLFRKEGQNVTLSCEQNLNHDAMYWYRQDPGQGLRLIYYSQIVNDFQKGDIAEGYSVSREKKESFPLTVTSAQKNPTAFYLCGAKVPVVRRVRRDTQYFGPGTRLTVL.

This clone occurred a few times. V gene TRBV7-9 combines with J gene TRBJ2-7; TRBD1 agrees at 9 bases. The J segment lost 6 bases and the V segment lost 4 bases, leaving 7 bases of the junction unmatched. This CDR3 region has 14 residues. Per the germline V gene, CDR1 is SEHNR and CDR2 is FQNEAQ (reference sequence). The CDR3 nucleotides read TGTGCCAGCAGCTCCGGACAGGGGTCGCTCGAGCAGTACTTC. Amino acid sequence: CASSSGQGSLEQYF.

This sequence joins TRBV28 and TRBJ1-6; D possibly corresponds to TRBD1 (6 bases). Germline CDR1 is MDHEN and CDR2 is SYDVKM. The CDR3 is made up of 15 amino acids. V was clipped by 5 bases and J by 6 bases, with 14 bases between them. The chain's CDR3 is CASSPPAGVNSPLHF. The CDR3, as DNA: TGTGCCAGCAGTCCCCCGGCAGGGGTTAATTCACCCCTCCACTTT.